Below are 17 T cell receptor beta chains sequenced from a single sample in a study of T cell responses to AZD1222 COVID-19 vaccine. Sequencing was performed with immunoSEQ multiplex PCR; in TCRdb, only in-frame clones are kept and a portion is missing. Of about 110,000 clones listed, around 90% were seen once; the top ten hold over 4%. Sequencing was performed on peripheral blood, taken on day 0 of AZD1222 vaccination. All receptors derive from an adult in good health.

The chain couples TRBV10-1 to TRBJ2-1; unclear D gene. CDR3 length equals 15 residues. V was cut by 3 bases and J by 4 bases, with 13 bases left in between. CDR1 is WNHNN and CDR2 is SYGVQD in the germline V gene (reference sequence). The CDR3 loop is CASSESLLNYNEQFF. For the CDR3, the DNA is TGCGCCAGCAGTGAAAGCCTACTAAATTACAATGAGCAGTTCTTC.

The chain links TRBV18 to TRBJ2-7; D unresolved. Germline CDR1 is KGHSH and CDR2 is LQKENI. Trimming stripped 6 bases from V and 4 bases from J, with 7 bases between. The CDR3 consists of 11 residues. The CDR3 reads CASSRLYEQYF. CDR3 DNA: TGTGCCAGCTCCCGTTTGTACGAGCAGTACTTC.

The chain couples TRBV28 to TRBJ1-3, with D possibly matching TRBD1 (5 bases). The germline V gene encodes CDR1 MDHEN and CDR2 SYDVKM. Trimming took 3 bases from V and 3 from J, leaving 6 bases between them. This CDR3 contains 13 residues. The CDR3 sequence: CASSFDSGNTIYF. The CDR3, as DNA: TGTGCCAGCAGTTTCGACAGTGGAAACACCATATATTTT.

This sequence joins TRBV19 and TRBJ2-1; D gene unclear. CDR1 and CDR2 (germline): LNHDA, SQIVND (reference sequence). Trimming cost V 0 bases and J 0 bases, with 9 bases left between them. The CDR3 runs 16 residues. CDR3 in DNA: TGTGCCAGTAGTATAGATGGGTCCTTCTCCTACAATGAGCAGTTCTTC. Translating gives CASSIDGSFSYNEQFF.

V is TRBV24-1 and J is TRBJ1-5; D is undetermined. Trimming took off 3 bases at V and 0 bases at J, with 8 bases between the two ends. CDR1 is KGHDR and CDR2 is SFDVKD in the germline V gene. CDR3 length: 15 residues. The CDR3 DNA is TGTGCCACCAGTGATCCGGGGAATAGCAATCAGCCCCAGCATTTT. Translation: CATSDPGNSNQPQHF.

The V call is TRBV27, the J call TRBJ1-2, with TRBD1 identical over 10 bases. Germline V gene sequence: CDR1 MNHEY, CDR2 SMNVEV (reference sequence). This CDR3 comprises 16 residues. The V and J ends lost 3 bases and 4 bases, in that order; junction bases with no gene match: 8. The CDR3 spells CASSLGPGTGVYGYTF. CDR3 coding DNA: TGTGCCAGCAGTTTGGGGCCCGGGACAGGGGTCTATGGCTACACCTTC.

V and J are TRBV19 and TRBJ1-3, with no clear D. Trimming shortened V by 1 base and J by 0 bases, and 10 bases separated the two germline ends. Per the germline V gene, CDR1 is LNHDA and CDR2 is SQIVND (reference sequence). This CDR3 spans 16 amino acids. The CDR3 coding sequence is TGTGCCAGTAGTATAGCGCCCGGGGACTCTGGAAACACCATATATTTT. Residues: CASSIAPGDSGNTIYF.

The chain uses TRBV27 and TRBJ1-2; 7 nucleotides line up with TRBD1. V shed 4 bases and J 4 bases; nucleotides not matched to a gene: 3. From germline, CDR1 is MNHEY and CDR2 SMNVEV (reference sequence). This CDR3 is 13 amino acids long. The CDR3 DNA reads as TGTGCCAGCAGTTCGGACAGGATCTATGGCTACACCTTC. Translating it yields CASSSDRIYGYTF.

The V gene is TRBV19, the J gene TRBJ1-6; D may be TRBD1 (5 bases). Germline values: CDR1 LNHDA, CDR2 SQIVND (reference sequence). The CDR3 covers 13 residues. V was shortened by 8 bases and J by 9 bases, with 14 bases between the two germline ends. The CDR3 loop reads CASWAQGPSPLHF. CDR3 DNA: TGTGCCAGTTGGGCTCAGGGCCCTTCACCCCTCCACTTT.

The rearrangement uses TRBV19 and TRBJ1-1; possible D gene TRBD1, 5 bases. This CDR3 comprises 15 residues. Germline CDR1 LNHDA, CDR2 SQIVND (reference sequence). V was cut by 6 bases and J by 1 base, with 15 bases left in between. In DNA form, the CDR3 reads TGTGCCAGTAGAAGGGGCGGGATGACGAACACTGAAGCTTTCTTT. Translated, it gives CASRRGGMTNTEAFF.

This sequence joins TRBV28 and TRBJ1-6; no reliable D call. V dropped 8 bases and J dropped 7 bases, with 9 bases sitting between them. Germline V gives CDR1 MDHEN, CDR2 SYDVKM. CDR3 length: 12 amino acids. Here the CDR3 reads CASGVGNSPLHF. The CDR3 DNA reads TGTGCCAGCGGCGTGGGGAATTCACCCCTCCACTTT.

The J gene is TRBJ2-1, the V gene TRBV2; 12 bases fit TRBD2. The CDR3 is 15 residues long. The germline V gene encodes CDR1 SNHLY and CDR2 FYNNEI. Unmatched junction bases numbered 8, after V lost 6 bases and J lost 8 bases. The CDR3 DNA sequence: TGTGCCAGCAGGGATCTAGCGGGAGGGCCCGATGAGCAGTTCTTC. It yields the protein CASRDLAGGPDEQFF.

This clone was picked up a small number of times. The V and J genes are TRBV7-3 and TRBJ2-3, with 10 positions matching TRBD1. Germline V lookup: CDR1 SGHTA, CDR2 FQGTGA. With V trimmed by 5 bases and J by 3 bases, 5 bases remained unmatched. This CDR3 has 15 amino acids. CDR3 region: CASSTGQGRTDTQYF. The CDR3 DNA reads as TGTGCCAGCAGCACGGGACAGGGGAGAACAGATACGCAGTATTTT.

This chain connects TRBV5-4 to TRBJ1-1; 7 bases match TRBD1. The CDR3 is 14 amino acids. Trimming took 3 bases from V and 1 from J; bases not matched to a gene: 3. Germline V CDR1 and CDR2: SGHNT, YYREEE (reference sequence). The CDR3 sequence: CASSSHRGNTEAFF. The CDR3 DNA follows: TGTGCCAGCAGCTCACACAGGGGGAACACTGAAGCTTTCTTT.

This rearrangement joins TRBV28 to TRBJ1-5; unclear D gene. Trimming stripped 3 bases from V and 11 bases from J, with 8 bases between. Germline assignment: CDR1 MDHEN and CDR2 SYDVKM. CDR3 length: 11 residues. The CDR3 DNA sequence: TGTGCCAGCAGTTTGCGGCTGGCCCAGCATTTT. As protein: CASSLRLAQHF.

This chain connects TRBV19 to TRBJ1-5; D perhaps matches TRBD1 (5 bases). Trimming removed 1 base from V and 4 bases from J, with 5 bases in between. The germline V gene has CDR1 LNHDA and CDR2 SQIVND (reference sequence). CDR3 size: 13 residues. The CDR3 bases are TGTGCCAGTAGTATAGGACAGAATCAGCCCCAGCATTTT. Translating it yields CASSIGQNQPQHF.

The sample holds one count of this clone. The chain is built from TRBV5-4 and TRBJ2-2; D uncertain. The length of the CDR3 is 13 residues. V dropped 4 bases and J dropped 3 bases, with 7 bases sitting between them. Germline CDR1 is SGHNT and CDR2 is YYREEE (reference sequence). The DNA for the CDR3 is TGTGCCAGCAGCCCGCAAGACACCGGGGAGCTGTTTTTT. Protein product: CASSPQDTGELFF. Supplemented by reference TRBV5-4 and TRBJ2-2, the full variable domain reads ETGVTQSPTHLIKTRGQQVTLRCSSQSGHNTVSWYQQALGQGPQFIFQYYREEENGRGNFPPRFSGLQFPNYSSELNVNALELDDSALYLCASSPQDTGELFFGEGSRLTVL.